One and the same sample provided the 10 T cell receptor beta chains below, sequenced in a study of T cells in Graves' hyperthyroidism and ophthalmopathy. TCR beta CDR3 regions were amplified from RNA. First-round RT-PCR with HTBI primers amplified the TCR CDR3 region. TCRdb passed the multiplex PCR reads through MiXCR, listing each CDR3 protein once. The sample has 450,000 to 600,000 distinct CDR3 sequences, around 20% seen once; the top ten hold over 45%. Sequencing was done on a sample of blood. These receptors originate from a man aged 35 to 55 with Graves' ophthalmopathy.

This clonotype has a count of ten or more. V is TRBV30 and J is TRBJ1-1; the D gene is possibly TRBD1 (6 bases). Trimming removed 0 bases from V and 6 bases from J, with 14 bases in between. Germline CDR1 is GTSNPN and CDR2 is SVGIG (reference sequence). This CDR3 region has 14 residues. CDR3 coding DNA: TGTGCCTGGAGTGTACTGCAGGGGCAGTCTGAAGCTTTCTTT. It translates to CAWSVLQGQSEAFF.

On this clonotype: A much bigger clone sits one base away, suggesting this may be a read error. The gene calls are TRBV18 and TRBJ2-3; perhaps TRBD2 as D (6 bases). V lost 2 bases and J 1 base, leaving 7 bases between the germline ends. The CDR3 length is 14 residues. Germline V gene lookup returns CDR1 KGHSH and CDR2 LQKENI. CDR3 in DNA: TGTGCCAGCTCACCATCTAGCGGCACAGATACGCAGTATTTT. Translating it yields CASSPSSGTDTQYF. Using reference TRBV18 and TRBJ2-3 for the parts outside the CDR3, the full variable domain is NAGVMQNPRHLVRRRGQEARLRCSPMKGHSHVYWYRQLPEEGLKFMVYLQKENIIDESGMPKERFSAEFPKEGPSILRIQQVVRGDSAAYFCASSPSSGTDTQYFGPGTRLTVL.

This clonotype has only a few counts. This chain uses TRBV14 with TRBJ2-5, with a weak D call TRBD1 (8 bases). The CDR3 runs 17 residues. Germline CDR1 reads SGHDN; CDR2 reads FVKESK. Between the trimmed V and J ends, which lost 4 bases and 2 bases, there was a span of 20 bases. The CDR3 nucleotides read TGTGCCAGCAGCCCCGGACAGGGAGGGGCAAGACAAGAGACCCAGTACTTC. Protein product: CASSPGQGGARQETQYF.

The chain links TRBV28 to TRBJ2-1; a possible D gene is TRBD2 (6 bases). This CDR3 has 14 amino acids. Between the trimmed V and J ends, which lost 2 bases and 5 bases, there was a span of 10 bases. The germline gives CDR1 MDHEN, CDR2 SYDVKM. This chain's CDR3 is CASSLRGTHNEQFF. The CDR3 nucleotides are TGTGCCAGCAGTTTACGCGGGACCCACAATGAGCAGTTCTTC.

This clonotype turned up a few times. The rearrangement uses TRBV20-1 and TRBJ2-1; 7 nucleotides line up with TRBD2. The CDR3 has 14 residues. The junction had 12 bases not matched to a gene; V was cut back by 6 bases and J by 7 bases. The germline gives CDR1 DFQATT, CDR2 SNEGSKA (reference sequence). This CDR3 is CSAQRWEGGNEQFF. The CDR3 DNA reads TGCAGTGCCCAAAGGTGGGAGGGCGGGAATGAGCAGTTCTTC.

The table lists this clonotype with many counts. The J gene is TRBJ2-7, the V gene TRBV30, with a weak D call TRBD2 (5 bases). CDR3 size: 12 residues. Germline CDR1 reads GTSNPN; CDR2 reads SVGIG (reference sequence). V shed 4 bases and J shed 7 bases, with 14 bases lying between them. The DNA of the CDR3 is TGTGCCTGGACCAGCATTCCGGGAGAGCAGTACTTC. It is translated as CAWTSIPGEQYF.

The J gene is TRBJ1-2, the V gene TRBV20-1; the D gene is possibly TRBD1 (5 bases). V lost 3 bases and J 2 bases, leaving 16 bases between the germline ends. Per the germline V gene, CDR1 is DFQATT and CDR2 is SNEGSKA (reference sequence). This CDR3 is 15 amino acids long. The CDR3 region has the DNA TGCAGTGCTAGGGTCCGGGACCAAAAGAACTATGGCTACACCTTC. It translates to CSARVRDQKNYGYTF.

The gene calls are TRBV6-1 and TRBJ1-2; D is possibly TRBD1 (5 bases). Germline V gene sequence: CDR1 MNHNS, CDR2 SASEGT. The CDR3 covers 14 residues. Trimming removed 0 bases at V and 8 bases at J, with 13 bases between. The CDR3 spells CASSEADWGRGYTF. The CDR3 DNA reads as TGTGCCAGCAGTGAAGCTGATTGGGGCAGGGGCTACACCTTC.

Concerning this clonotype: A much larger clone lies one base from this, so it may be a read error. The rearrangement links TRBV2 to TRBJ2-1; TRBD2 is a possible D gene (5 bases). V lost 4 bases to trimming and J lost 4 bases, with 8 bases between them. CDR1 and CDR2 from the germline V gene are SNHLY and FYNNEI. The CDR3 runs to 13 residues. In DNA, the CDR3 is TGTGCCAGCAGTGGAGGGCAGTACAATGAGCAGTTCTTC. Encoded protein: CASSGGQYNEQFF.

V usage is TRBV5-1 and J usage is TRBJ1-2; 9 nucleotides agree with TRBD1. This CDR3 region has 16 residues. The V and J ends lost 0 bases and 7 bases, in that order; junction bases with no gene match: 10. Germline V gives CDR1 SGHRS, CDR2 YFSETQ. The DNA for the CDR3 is TGCGCCAGCAGCTTGGCCGGGACAGGGATTTTAGGTGGCTACACCTTC. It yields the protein CASSLAGTGILGGYTF.